This T cell receptor beta chain was obtained from a study of vaccination and CD4 T cells after COVID-19. Study summary: Blood was drawn a median about 75 days post second dose, range 14 to 241.

In regard to this clonotype: Its antigen remains unidentified.

The CDR3 covers 15 residues. V dropped 0 bases and J dropped 14; count of bases not matched to a gene: 10. CDR1 is LNHNV and CDR2 is YYDKDF in the germline V gene (reference sequence). Once obtained from cultured CD4+ T cells, the DNA was sequenced using the Oncomine TCR Beta short-read assay. The template was genomic DNA from cultured CD4+ T cells. MiXCR, applied by TCRdb to the PCR reads, yields one record per CDR3 protein. The sample lists 25,000 to 30,000 distinct CDR3 sequences; about 60% were seen once. Indicated treatment: approximately nine-day PBMC culture with coronavirus spike peptide pools or control peptides (ViraFEST assay). Study-wide results and caveats: For convalescent patients, 304 of the 307 vaccine-specific clones analyzed were classified as spike mono-reactive. Convalescent patients had a median around 90% of reactive clones appearing only post-vaccination.

Source: CD4+ T cells from blood, cultured in vitro, taken after SARS-CoV-2 vaccination. The chain has TRBV15 and TRBJ1-6; 7 nucleotides agree with TRBD1. The clonotype was recovered from a human donor who received a COVID-19 vaccine. The CDR3 nucleotides are TGTGCCACCAGCAGAGATACGGGACAGCACGTCACCCTCCACTTT. Its translation: CATSRDTGQHVTLHF.